This T cell receptor (beta chain) came from a study of blood T cells in healthy people across ages. CDR3 length equals 11 residues. The V end was cut by 10 bases, the J end by 10 bases, with 12 bases between. Germline V CDR1 and CDR2: SGHKS, YYEKEE (reference sequence). The second PCR ran roughly 6 to 12 cycles with a sample-barcoded 5' primer and J-beta primers. Each cDNA molecule was tagged by a template-switch adaptor that had 12 random nucleotides. TCRdb reprocessed the 5' RACE reads with MiXCR, giving one entry per CDR3 protein. Seen here are 600,000 to 1,000,000 distinct CDR3 sequences, about 25% observed once, and the top ten hold approximately 4%. The same sample was also used in a study of T cells of mothers and their children.

Sequencing was carried out using blood. J is TRBJ1-6 and V is TRBV5-5; D unresolved. The clonotype originates from a boy younger than 18 in good health. Here the CDR3 reads CAGLGDSPLHF. The CDR3 DNA is TGTGCCGGCCTAGGAGACTCACCCCTCCACTTT.